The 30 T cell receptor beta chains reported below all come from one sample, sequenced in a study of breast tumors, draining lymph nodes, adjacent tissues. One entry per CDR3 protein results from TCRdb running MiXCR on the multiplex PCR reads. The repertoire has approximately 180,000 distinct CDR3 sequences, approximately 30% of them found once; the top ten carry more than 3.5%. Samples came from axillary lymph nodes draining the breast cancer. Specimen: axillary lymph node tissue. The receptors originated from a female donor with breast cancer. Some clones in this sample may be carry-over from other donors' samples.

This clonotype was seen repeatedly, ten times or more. The CDR3 region has the DNA TGTGCCAGCACCCCTTCGGCCTATGGCTACACCTTC. Encoded protein: CASTPSAYGYTF. This chain joins TRBV12-3 or TRBV12-4 and TRBJ1-2; no clear D. V gave up 7 bases and J gave up 4 bases, with 10 bases separating them. This CDR3 spans 12 amino acids.

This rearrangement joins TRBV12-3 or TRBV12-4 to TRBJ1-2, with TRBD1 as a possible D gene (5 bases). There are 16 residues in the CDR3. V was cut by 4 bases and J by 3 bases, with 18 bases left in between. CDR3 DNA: TGTGCCAGCAGTTCGCGCGGGACCATACGCGACTATGGCTACACCTTC. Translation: CASSSRGTIRDYGYTF.

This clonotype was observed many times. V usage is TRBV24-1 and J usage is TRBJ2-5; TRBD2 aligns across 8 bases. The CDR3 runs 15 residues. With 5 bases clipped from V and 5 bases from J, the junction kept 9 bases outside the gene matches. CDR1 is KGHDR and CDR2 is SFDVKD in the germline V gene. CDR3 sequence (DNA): TGTGCCACCAGTGGCCATAGCGGGGTCGGGGAGACCCAGTACTTC. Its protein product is CATSGHSGVGETQYF.

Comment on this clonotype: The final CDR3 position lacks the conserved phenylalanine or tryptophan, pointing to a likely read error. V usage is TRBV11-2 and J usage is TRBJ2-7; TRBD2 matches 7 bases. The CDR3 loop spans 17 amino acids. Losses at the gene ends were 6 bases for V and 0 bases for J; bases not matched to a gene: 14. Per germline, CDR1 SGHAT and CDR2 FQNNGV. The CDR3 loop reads CASRPGGLSLHSYEQYL. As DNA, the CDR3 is TGTGCCAGCAGACCGGGAGGATTGAGCCTTCACTCCTACGAGCAGTACCTC.

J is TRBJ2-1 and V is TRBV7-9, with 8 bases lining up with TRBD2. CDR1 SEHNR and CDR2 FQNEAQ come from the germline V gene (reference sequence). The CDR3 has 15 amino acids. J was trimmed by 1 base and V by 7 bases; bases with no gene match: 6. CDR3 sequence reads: CASNPLAVSYNEQFF. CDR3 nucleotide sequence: TGTGCCAGCAACCCACTAGCGGTATCCTACAATGAGCAGTTCTTC.

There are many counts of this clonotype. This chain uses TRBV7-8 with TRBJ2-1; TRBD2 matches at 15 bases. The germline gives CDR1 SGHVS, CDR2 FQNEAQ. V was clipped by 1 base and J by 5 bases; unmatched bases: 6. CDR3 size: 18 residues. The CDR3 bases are TGTGCCAGCAGCTTAGTAGGGACTAGCGGGGGGTTGCACAATGAGCAGTTCTTC. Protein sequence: CASSLVGTSGGLHNEQFF.

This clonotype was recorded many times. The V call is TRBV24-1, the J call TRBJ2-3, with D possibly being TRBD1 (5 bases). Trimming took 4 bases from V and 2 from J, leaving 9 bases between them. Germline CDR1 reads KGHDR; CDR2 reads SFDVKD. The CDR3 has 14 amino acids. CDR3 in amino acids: CATSDADNTDTQYF. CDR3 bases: TGTGCCACCAGTGACGCGGACAACACAGATACGCAGTATTTT.

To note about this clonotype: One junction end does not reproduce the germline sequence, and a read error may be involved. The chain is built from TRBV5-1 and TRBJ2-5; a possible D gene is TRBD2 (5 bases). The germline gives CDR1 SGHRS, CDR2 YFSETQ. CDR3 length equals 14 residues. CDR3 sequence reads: CASSSVGGVETQYF. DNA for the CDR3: TGTGCCAGCAGCTCCGTTGGAGGTGTGGAGACCCAGTACTTC.

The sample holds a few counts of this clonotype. This CDR3 is CASSLSARTNTEAFF. CDR3 nucleotide sequence: TGTGCCAGCAGTTTATCGGCCAGAACGAACACTGAAGCTTTCTTT. V usage is TRBV12-3 or TRBV12-4 and J usage is TRBJ1-1; D is unclear. This CDR3 has 15 amino acids. Trimming stripped 2 bases from V and 1 base from J, with 11 bases between.

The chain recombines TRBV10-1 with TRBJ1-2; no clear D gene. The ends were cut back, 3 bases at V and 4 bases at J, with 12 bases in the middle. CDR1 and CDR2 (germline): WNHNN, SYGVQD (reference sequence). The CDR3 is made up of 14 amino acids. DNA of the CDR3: TGCGCCAGCAGTGATGAAGGGTGGGCCTATGGCTACACCTTC. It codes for CASSDEGWAYGYTF.

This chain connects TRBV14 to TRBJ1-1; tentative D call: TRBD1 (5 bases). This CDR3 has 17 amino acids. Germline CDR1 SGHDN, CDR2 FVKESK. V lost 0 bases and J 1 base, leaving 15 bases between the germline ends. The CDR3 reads CASSQDVGEEENTEAFF. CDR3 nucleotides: TGTGCCAGCAGCCAAGATGTGGGGGAGGAGGAGAACACTGAAGCTTTCTTT. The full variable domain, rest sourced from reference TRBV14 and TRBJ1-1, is EAGVTQFPSHSVIEKGQTVTLRCDPISGHDNLYWYRRVMGKEIKFLLHFVKESKQDESGMPNNRFLAERTGGTYSTLKVQPAELEDSGVYFCASSQDVGEEENTEAFFGQGTRLTVV.

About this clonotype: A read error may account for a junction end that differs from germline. In nucleotides, the CDR3 is TGTGCCAGCAAACCTCTCCAGGGACAGGGGAGAGGCTACCCCTTC. This sequence encodes CASKPLQGQGRGYPF. J is TRBJ1-2 and V is TRBV12-3 or TRBV12-4; 10 bases line up with TRBD1. The CDR3 is made up of 15 amino acids.

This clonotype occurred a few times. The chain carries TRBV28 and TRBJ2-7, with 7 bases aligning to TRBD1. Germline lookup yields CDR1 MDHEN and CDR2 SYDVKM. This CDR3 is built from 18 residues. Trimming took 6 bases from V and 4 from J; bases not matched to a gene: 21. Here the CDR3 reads CASRVPPGKGGSRYEQYF. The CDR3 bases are TGTGCCAGCAGAGTTCCCCCTGGGAAAGGGGGCTCGAGGTACGAGCAGTACTTC.

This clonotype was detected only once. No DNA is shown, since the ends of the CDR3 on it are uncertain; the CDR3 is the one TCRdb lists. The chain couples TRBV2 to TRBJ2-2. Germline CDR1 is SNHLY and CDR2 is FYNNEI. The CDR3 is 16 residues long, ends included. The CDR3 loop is CASSPRMRQYFGELFF.

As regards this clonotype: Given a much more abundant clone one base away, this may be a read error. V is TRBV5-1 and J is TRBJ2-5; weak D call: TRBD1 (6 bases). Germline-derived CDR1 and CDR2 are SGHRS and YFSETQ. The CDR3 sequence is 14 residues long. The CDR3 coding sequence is TGCGCCAGCAGCTTGGGTGGGGGCGCAGAGACCCTGTACTTC. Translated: CASSLGGGAETLYF.

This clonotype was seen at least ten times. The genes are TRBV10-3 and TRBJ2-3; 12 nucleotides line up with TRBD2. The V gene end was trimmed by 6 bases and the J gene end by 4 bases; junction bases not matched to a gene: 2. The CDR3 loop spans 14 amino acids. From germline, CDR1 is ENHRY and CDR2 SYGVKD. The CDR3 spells CAIRASGGADTQYF. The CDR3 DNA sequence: TGTGCCATCAGGGCTAGCGGGGGGGCAGATACGCAGTATTTT.

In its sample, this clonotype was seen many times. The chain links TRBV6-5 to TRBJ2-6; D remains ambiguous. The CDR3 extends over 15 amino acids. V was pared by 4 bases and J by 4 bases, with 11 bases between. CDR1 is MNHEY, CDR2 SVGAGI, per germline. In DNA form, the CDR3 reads TGTGCCAGCAGTTGGGGTGGAACGGGGGCCAACGTCCTGACTTTC. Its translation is CASSWGGTGANVLTF.

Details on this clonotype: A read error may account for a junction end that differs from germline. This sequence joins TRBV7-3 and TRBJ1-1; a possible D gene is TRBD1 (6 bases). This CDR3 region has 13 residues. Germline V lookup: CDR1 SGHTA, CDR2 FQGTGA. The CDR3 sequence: CASSFGQSTVAFF. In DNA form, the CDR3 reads TGTGCCAGCAGCTTCGGACAGTCCACTGTAGCTTTCTTT. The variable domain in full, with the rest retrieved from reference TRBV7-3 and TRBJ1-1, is GAGVSQTPSNKVTEKGKYVELRCDPISGHTALYWYRQSLGQGPEFLIYFQGTGAADDSGLPNDRFFAVRPEGSVSTLKIQRTERGDSAVYLCASSFGQSTVAFFGQGTRLTVV.

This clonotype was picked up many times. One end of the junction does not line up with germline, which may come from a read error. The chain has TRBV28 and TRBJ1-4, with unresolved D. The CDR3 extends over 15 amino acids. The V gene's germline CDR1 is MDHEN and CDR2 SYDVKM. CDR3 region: CASSPGSSTNEKLFF. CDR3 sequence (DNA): TGTGCCAGCAGTCCGGGGAGCTCAACAAATGAAAAACTGTTTTTT.

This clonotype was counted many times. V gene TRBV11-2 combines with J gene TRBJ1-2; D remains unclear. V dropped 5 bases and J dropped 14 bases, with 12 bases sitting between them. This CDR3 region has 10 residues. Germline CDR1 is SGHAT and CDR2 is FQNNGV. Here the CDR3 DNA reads TGTGCCAGCAGCCGGACGGGTACGACCTTC. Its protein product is CASSRTGTTF.

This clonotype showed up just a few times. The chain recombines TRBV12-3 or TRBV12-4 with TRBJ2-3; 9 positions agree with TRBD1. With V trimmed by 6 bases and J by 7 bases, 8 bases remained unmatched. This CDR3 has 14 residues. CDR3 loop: CASRGGQGKNTQYF. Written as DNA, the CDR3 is TGTGCCAGCAGGGGGGGACAGGGAAAGAATACGCAGTATTTT.

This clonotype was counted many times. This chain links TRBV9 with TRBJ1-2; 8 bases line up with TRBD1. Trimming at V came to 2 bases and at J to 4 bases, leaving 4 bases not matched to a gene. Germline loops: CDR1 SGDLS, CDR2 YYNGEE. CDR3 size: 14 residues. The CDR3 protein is CASSVGQGGYGYTF. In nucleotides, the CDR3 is TGTGCCAGCAGCGTCGGACAGGGCGGCTATGGCTACACCTTC. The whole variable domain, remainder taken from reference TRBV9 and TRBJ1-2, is DSGVTQTPKHLITATGQRVTLRCSPRSGDLSVYWYQQSLDQGLQFLIQYYNGEERAKGNILERFSAQQFPDLHSELNLSSLELGDSALYFCASSVGQGGYGYTFGSGTRLTVV.

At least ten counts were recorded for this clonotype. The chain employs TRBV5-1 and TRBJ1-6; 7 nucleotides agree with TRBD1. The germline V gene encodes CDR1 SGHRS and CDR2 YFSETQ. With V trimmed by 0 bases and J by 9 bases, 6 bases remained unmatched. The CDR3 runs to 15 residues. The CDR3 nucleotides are TGCGCCAGCAGCTTGGGACAGGGATACGGTTCACCCCTCCACTTT. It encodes CASSLGQGYGSPLHF.

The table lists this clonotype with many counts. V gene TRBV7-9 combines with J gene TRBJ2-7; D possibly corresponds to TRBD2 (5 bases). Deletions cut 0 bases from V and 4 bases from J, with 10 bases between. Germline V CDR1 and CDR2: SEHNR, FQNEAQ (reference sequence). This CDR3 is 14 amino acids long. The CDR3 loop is CASSLASEGYEQYF. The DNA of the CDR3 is TGTGCCAGCAGCTTAGCATCCGAGGGATACGAGCAGTACTTC.

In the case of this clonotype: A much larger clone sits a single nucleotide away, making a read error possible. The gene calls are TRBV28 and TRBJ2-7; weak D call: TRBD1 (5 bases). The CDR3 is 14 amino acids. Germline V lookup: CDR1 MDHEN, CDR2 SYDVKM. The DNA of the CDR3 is TGTCCCAGCAGTTTTCAGGGTACCCCCTACGAGCAGTACTTC. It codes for CPSSFQGTPYEQYF.

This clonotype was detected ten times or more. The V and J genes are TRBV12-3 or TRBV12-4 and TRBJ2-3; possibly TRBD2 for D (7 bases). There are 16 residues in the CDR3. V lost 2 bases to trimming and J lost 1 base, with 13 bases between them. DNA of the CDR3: TGTGCCAGCAGTTTACGTGGGAGGGGGGGCACAGATACGCAGTATTTT. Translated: CASSLRGRGGTDTQYF.

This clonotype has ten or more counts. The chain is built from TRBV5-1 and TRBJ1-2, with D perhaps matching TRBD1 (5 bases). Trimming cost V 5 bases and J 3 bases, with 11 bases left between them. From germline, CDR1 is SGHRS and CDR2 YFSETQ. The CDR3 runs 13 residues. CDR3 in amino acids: CASRRDLDYGYTF. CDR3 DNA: TGCGCCAGCAGGAGGGACCTGGACTATGGCTACACCTTC.

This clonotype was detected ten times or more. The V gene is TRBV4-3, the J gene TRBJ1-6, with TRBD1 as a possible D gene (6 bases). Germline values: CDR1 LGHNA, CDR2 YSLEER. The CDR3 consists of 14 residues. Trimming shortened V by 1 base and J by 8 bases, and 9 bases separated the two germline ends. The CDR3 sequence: CASSQGPGDSPLHF. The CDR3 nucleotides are TGCGCCAGCAGCCAAGGGCCAGGGGATTCACCCCTCCACTTT.

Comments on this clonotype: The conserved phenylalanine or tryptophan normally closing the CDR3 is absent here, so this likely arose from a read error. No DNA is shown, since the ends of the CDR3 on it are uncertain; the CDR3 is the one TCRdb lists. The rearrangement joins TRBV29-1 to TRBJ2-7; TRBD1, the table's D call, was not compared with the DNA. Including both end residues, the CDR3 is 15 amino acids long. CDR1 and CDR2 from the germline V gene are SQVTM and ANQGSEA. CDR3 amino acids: CSVEKRDREATSRSS.

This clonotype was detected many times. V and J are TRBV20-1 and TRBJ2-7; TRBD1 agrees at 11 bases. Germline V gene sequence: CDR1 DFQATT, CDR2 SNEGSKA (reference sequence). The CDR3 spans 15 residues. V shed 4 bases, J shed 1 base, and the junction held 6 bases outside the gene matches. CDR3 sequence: CSATSDRGRSYEQYF. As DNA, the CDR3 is TGCAGTGCTACCTCGGACAGGGGGCGATCCTACGAGCAGTACTTC.